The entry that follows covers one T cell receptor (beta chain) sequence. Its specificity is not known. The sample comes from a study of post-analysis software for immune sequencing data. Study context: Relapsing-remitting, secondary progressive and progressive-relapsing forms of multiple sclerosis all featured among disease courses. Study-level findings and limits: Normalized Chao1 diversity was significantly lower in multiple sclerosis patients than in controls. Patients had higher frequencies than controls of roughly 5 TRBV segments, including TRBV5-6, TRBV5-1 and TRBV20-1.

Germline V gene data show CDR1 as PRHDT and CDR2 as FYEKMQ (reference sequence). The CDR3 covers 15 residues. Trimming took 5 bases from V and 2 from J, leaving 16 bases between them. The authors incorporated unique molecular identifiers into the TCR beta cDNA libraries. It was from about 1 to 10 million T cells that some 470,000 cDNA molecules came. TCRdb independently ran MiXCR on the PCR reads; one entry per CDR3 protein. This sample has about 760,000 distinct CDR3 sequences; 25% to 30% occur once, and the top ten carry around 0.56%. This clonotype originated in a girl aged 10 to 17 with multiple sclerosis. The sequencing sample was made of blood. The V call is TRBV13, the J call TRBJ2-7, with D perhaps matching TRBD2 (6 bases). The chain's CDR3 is CASSPLAGPAYEQYF. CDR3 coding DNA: TGTGCCAGCAGCCCGCTGGCGGGACCAGCCTACGAGCAGTACTTC.